This T cell receptor (beta chain) derives from a study of vaccination and CD4 T cells after COVID-19. Looking at the study overall: In the convalescent cohort, there were six males and four females, two of them Hispanic.

Study results and caveats: Among reactive clones from convalescent patients, a median roughly 85% appeared only post-vaccination.

The germline CDR1 and CDR2 sequences are MNHNS and SASEGT. The V end was cut by 5 bases, the J end by 5 bases, with 7 bases between. CDR3 size: 13 residues. An Oncomine TCR Beta short-read assay was used to sequence the DNA from cultured CD4+ T cells. Genomic DNA was taken out of cultured CD4+ T cells by extraction. In TCRdb, the PCR reads were re-called with MiXCR into one record per CDR3 protein. The sample shows roughly 10,000 distinct CDR3 sequences, approximately 45% of them seen only once. As regards this clonotype: The antigen is not known.

The sample's treatment: approximately nine-day PBMC culture with coronavirus spike peptide pools or control peptides (ViraFEST assay). It was before the COVID-19 pandemic (2011-2018) that the unexposed donor's CD4+ T cells were collected. The cultures had half their medium swapped for fresh IL-2 medium on days 3 and 7. The chain combines TRBV6-1 with TRBJ2-6; D unclear. The clonotype was recovered from a human donor in good health. Sequencing was done on a sample of CD4+ T cells from blood, cultured in vitro. The CDR3 nucleotides read TGTGCCAGCAGTCTTCGTAGGGCCAACGTCCTGACTTTC. Protein product: CASSLRRANVLTF.